The clone carrying this TCR beta chain appeared a few times. Its antigen is as yet unknown. V lost 1 base and J lost 4, with 16 bases in between. In germline, CDR1 is LNHDA, CDR2 SQIVND (reference sequence). CDR3 length: 16 amino acids. This entry belongs to a study of T cell repertoires in cytomegalovirus infection. TCRdb reanalysed the reads using MiXCR and keeps one entry per CDR3 protein. The sample lists about 890,000 distinct CDR3 sequences; 30% to 40% were seen once. Findings and caveats of the study: Pooled public TCR beta family frequency picked out CMV carriers with the relevant HLA.

This sequence joins TRBV19 and TRBJ2-5; TRBD2 might be the D (5 bases). The receptor's source is a human donor in good health (CMV status not recorded). Some clones in this sample may be carry-over from other donors' samples. Here the sequenced sample was cultured CD8+ T cells from PBMCs, taken from culture after CMV antigen stimulation. In DNA form, the CDR3 reads TGTGCCAGTAGTATAGGCCCCCTAGCACCTGGAGAGACCCAGTACTTC. Protein product: CASSIGPLAPGETQYF.